This T cell receptor (beta chain) is drawn from a study of cytomegalovirus exposure and HLA in healthy donors. Regarding this clone: Its antigen is not identified.

Study findings and constraints: Common viral pathogens (according to a later analysis) appeared linked to several of the most significant clusters. Near-uniform donor sequencing depth was presumed by presence/absence analyses.

This CDR3 is built from 19 residues. Germline CDR1 SGHVS, CDR2 FNYEAQ. The trim removed 0 bases at V and 4 bases at J, leaving 10 bases unmatched. Those who donated were healthy bone marrow donors. Donors showed nominal health when sampled, although they likely had unrecorded immune exposures. 60 Vbeta and 13 Jbeta primers were used in PCR. Measured with immunoSEQ multiplex PCR; TCRdb has only the in-frame clones, and not every one. The data contain approximately 93,000 clones, about four fifths of them singletons. The sequencing sample was made of PBMCs. This chain links TRBV7-6 with TRBJ2-2; 11 nucleotides match TRBD2. The clonotype comes from a woman aged 40 to 50 in good health and CMV-seronegative. CDR3 in DNA: TGTGCCAGCAGCTTAGCGGCACTAGCGGGAGAGGGGAGCACCGGGGAGCTGTTTTTT. It yields the protein CASSLAALAGEGSTGELFF.